This TCR beta chain comes out of a study of cytomegalovirus exposure and HLA in healthy donors. Study at large: The approximately 130 validation repertoires matched the 500 to 750 first-cohort repertoires in platform, a later analysis reported.

Comment on this clone: What it binds is unknown.

Sequencing was performed with immunoSEQ multiplex PCR; in TCRdb, only in-frame clones are kept and a portion is missing. The table records some 170,000 clones, around 87% of them present only once. V lost 3 bases, J lost 7 bases, and 7 bases stayed unmatched. CDR1 is SGDLS, CDR2 YYNGEE, per germline. The CDR3 has 14 residues. Whole-study results and caveats: TCR beta chains numbering approximately 150 were designated cytomegalovirus-associated.

The donors formed part of the approximately 130-subject validation cohort, distinct from the roughly 670-subject first cohort. The chain employs TRBV9 and TRBJ1-2, with 9 positions matching TRBD1. Sequenced: PBMCs. This sequence was found in a woman in her 30s in good health and CMV-seronegative. The CDR3 is CASSEMPTGGGYTF. CDR3 sequence (DNA): TGTGCCAGCAGCGAGATGCCGACAGGGGGTGGCTACACCTTC.